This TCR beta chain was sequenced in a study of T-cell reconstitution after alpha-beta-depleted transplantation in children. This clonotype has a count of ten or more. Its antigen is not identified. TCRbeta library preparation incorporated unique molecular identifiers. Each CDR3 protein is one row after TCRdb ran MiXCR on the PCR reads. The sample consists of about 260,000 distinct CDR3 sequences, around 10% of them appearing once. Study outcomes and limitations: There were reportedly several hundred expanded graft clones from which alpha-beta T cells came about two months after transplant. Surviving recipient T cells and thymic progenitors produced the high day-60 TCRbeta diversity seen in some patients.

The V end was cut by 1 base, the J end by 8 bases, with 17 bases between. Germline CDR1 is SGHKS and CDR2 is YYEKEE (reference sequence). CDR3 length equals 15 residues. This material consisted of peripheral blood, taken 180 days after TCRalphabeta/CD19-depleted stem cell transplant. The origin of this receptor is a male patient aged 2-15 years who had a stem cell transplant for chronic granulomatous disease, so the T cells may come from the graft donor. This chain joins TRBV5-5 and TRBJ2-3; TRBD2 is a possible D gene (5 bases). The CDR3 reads CASSLQRTGIGTQYF. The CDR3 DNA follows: TGTGCCAGCAGCTTGCAAAGGACTGGTATAGGTACGCAGTATTTT.